A selection of T cell receptor beta chains follows, all from one sample in a study of T cells in Graves' hyperthyroidism and ophthalmopathy. TCRdb recomputed calls from the multiplex PCR reads with MiXCR, one row per CDR3 protein. The table includes some 690,000 distinct CDR3 sequences, 17% detected once. The sequenced material came from blood. The receptors were sampled from a man aged 50 or older with Graves' hyperthyroidism. Both conserved end residues are part of each CDR3. A D gene is named only where the DNA matches it firmly. A row's size may be missing; if present it is once, few, many or a size class.

TRBJ2-1	few	TRBD2	TRBV3-1	CASSPASGRGNEQFF	TGTGCCAGCAGCCCGGCTAGCGGGAGGGGAAATGAGCAGTTCTTC
TRBJ1-1	NA	NA	TRBV4-3	CASSQEMTDLMNTEAFF	TGCGCCAGCAGCCAAGAAATGACAGATCTCATGAACACTGAAGCTTTCTTT
TRBJ1-1	many	NA	TRBV28	CASSLWGANTEAFF	TGTGCCAGCAGTTTATGGGGGGCCAACACTGAAGCTTTCTTT
TRBJ2-7	many	TRBD1	TRBV28	CASRLSGTGYEQYF	TGTGCCAGCAGACTATCCGGGACAGGGTACGAGCAGTACTTC
TRBJ2-5	few	TRBD1	TRBV29-1	CSGLQGEKETQYF	TGCAGCGGACTTCAGGGGGAGAAAGAGACCCAGTACTTC
TRBJ2-3	many	TRBD2	TRBV2	CASSERASGTDTQYF	TGTGCCAGCAGTGAAAGGGCTAGCGGGACAGATACGCAGTATTTT
TRBJ1-2	many	TRBD1	TRBV2	CASRKMDRVYGYTF	TGTGCCAGCAGAAAAATGGACAGGGTGTATGGCTACACCTTC
TRBJ2-5	many	TRBD2	TRBV2	CASRSPGLAGVETQYF	TGTGCCAGCAGGTCACCGGGACTAGCGGGAGTAGAGACCCAGTACTTC
TRBJ2-6	few	TRBD2	TRBV10-3	CAIRTSGSRGANVLTF	TGTGCCATCCGGACTAGCGGGAGCCGTGGGGCCAACGTCCTGACTTTC
TRBJ1-1	NA	NA	TRBV6-9	CASSWGPRVINTEAFF	TGTGCCAGCAGTTGGGGGCCCAGAGTAATAAACACTGAAGCTTTCTTT
TRBJ2-7	NA	NA	TRBV28	CASRGGSPPYEQYF	TGTGCCTCCAGGGGCGGGAGCCCCCCCTACGAGCAGTACTTC
TRBJ2-4	NA	NA	TRBV3-1	CASSSSNIQYF	TGTGCCAGCAGTAGCTCCAACATTCAGTACTTC
TRBJ1-2	NA	NA	TRBV24-1	CATSAMPGNGYTF	TGTGCCACCAGTGCTATGCCAGGGAATGGCTACACCTTC
TRBJ2-3	NA	NA	TRBV5-1	CASSVTGRTDTQYF	TGCGCCAGCAGCGTGACAGGGAGGACAGATACGCAGTATTTT
TRBJ1-2	NA	NA	TRBV28	CASSLDKLDGYTF	TGTGCCAGCAGTTTAGACAAACTGGATGGCTACACCTTC
TRBJ2-3	NA	TRBD2	TRBV9	CASSVDLSGATDTKYF	TGTGCCAGCAGCGTAGATCTTAGCGGGGCCACAGATACGAAGTATTTT
TRBJ1-1	many	NA	TRBV28	CASRLGTSMSAFF	TGTGCCAGCAGATTGGGGACCTCCATGTCGGCTTTCTTT
TRBJ1-2	few	NA	TRBV28	CASSSSETGYLYGYTF	TGTGCCAGCAGTTCATCGGAAACAGGATACCTCTATGGCTACACCTTC
TRBJ2-3	few	TRBD2	TRBV28	CASSLYGGGEDTDTQYF	TGTGCCAGCAGTTTATATGGCGGGGGAGAGGACACAGATACGCAGTATTTT
TRBJ2-3	many	NA	TRBV24-1	CATSDFDGGSDTQYF	TGTGCCACCAGTGATTTCGACGGCGGGTCAGATACGCAGTATTTT
TRBJ2-7	NA	NA	TRBV6-1	CASSPGGGLREQYF	TGTGCCAGCAGCCCCGGAGGGGGGCTCCGCGAGCAGTACTTC
TRBJ2-1	many	TRBD2	TRBV27	CASSPYLAGDYNEQFF	TGTGCCAGCAGTCCGTATTTAGCGGGAGATTACAATGAGCAGTTCTTC
TRBJ1-4	many	NA	TRBV18	CASSQQGFTNEKLFF	TGTGCCAGCTCACAGCAGGGGTTCACTAATGAAAAACTGTTTTTT
TRBJ2-7	NA	TRBD1	TRBV28	CASSFSDRASYEQYF	TGTGCCAGCAGTTTCTCTGACAGGGCTTCCTACGAGCAGTACTTC
TRBJ2-1	NA	NA	TRBV6-1	CASRPSLTGDNNEQFF	TGTGCCAGCAGGCCTTCCCTAACCGGAGATAACAATGAGCAGTTCTTC
TRBJ2-7	many	NA	TRBV2	CAGERPPNEQYF	TGTGCCGGGGAGAGACCCCCGAACGAGCAGTACTTC
TRBJ1-2	NA	NA	TRBV5-1	CASSEGHSGAYGYTF	TGCGCCAGCAGCGAAGGCCATAGCGGGGCCTATGGCTACACCTTC
TRBJ2-7	NA	TRBD2	TRBV18	CASSPGTSGGNEQYF	TGTGCCAGCTCACCAGGGACTAGCGGTGGAAACGAGCAGTACTTC
TRBJ2-5	many	NA	TRBV28	CASSFWRGGQETQYF	TGTGCCAGCAGTTTCTGGAGAGGGGGACAAGAGACCCAGTACTTC
TRBJ2-7	many	NA	TRBV28	CASSSHENYEQYF	TGTGCCAGCAGTTCCCATGAAAACTACGAGCAGTACTTC
TRBJ2-5	many	NA	TRBV24-1	CATSDRQETQYF	TGTGCCACCAGTGATCGACAAGAGACCCAGTACTTC
TRBJ1-5	NA	TRBD1	TRBV28	CASNIYGQGNQPQHF	TGTGCCAGCAACATCTACGGACAGGGTAATCAGCCCCAGCATTTT
TRBJ2-1	few	NA	TRBV15	CATSGSFADEQFF	TGTGCCACCAGCGGTAGTTTCGCCGATGAGCAGTTCTTC
TRBJ2-6	NA	NA	TRBV19	CASSIDSAGWYSGANVLTF	TGTGCCAGTAGTATAGACTCGGCAGGGTGGTACTCTGGGGCCAACGTCCTGACTTTC
TRBJ2-1	NA	NA	TRBV15	CATSPVLGFAYNEQFF	TGTGCCACCAGCCCCGTCTTAGGGTTTGCCTACAATGAGCAGTTCTTC
TRBJ2-5	NA	TRBD2	TRBV28	CASSPLTSGRPQETQYF	TGTGCCAGCAGTCCGTTGACTAGCGGGAGGCCCCAAGAGACCCAGTACTTC
TRBJ2-1	many	NA	TRBV11-2	CASSLVSTYNEQFF	TGTGCCAGCAGCTTAGTATCAACCTACAATGAGCAGTTCTTC
TRBJ1-1	NA	NA	TRBV5-1	CASSLDGGQDTEAFF	TGCGCCAGCAGCTTGGATGGGGGCCAGGACACTGAAGCTTTCTTT
TRBJ2-7	few	NA	TRBV7-3	CASSFNQGYEQYF	TGTGCCAGCAGCTTTAACCAGGGCTACGAGCAGTACTTC
TRBJ1-2	many	NA	TRBV28	CASTPWDINYGYTF	TGTGCCAGCACTCCCTGGGACATCAACTATGGCTACACCTTC
TRBJ2-2	once	NA	TRBV9	CASSVEDTGELFF	TGTGCCAGCAGCGTAGAGGACACCGGGGAGCTGTTTTTT
TRBJ2-3	NA	NA	TRBV7-9	CASSLAPAGMGDTQYF	TGTGCCAGCAGCTTAGCCCCGGCGGGAATGGGAGATACGCAGTATTTT
TRBJ2-2	few	NA	TRBV14	CASSQVGGDTGELFF	TGTGCCAGCAGCCAAGTTGGAGGTGACACCGGGGAGCTGTTTTTT
TRBJ1-2	few	NA	TRBV6-1	CASSRLQTKLIYGYTF	TGTGCCAGCAGTAGACTACAGACCAAGCTAATCTATGGCTACACCTTC
TRBJ1-1	NA	TRBD1	TRBV7-9	CASSLKGTGVTEAFF	TGTGCCAGCAGCTTAAAAGGGACAGGGGTTACTGAAGCTTTCTTT
TRBJ2-2	NA	TRBD1	TRBV6-1	CASTRQGPNTGELFF	TGTGCCAGCACCCGACAGGGGCCGAACACCGGGGAGCTGTTTTTT
TRBJ1-6	NA	NA	TRBV28	CASSFGGDGKPLHF	TGTGCCAGCAGTTTCGGAGGGGACGGCAAACCCCTCCACTTT